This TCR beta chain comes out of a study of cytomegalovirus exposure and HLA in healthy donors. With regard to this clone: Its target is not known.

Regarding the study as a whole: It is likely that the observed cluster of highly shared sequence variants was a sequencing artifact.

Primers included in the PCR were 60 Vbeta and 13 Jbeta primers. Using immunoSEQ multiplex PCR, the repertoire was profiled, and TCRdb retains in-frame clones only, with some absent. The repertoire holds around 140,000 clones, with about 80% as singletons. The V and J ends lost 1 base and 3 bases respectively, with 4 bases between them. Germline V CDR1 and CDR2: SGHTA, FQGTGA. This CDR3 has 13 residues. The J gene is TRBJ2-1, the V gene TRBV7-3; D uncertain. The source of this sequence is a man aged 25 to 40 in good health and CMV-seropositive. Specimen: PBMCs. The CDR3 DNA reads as TGTGCCAGCAGCTTAAACAACTACAATGAGCAGTTCTTC. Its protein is CASSLNNYNEQFF.